Following are 5 T cell receptor beta chains from one sample sequenced in a study of blood T cell repertoires in COVID-19. TCRdb's table, derived via immunoSEQ multiplex PCR, lists solely in-frame clones and lacks some. Of 300,000 or so clones in the sample, about 87% were seen once. The sample was peripheral blood. The source of these receptors is a middle-aged woman with acute or convalescent COVID-19.

The count of this clone is one. The chain carries TRBV27 and TRBJ1-2, with TRBD1 identical over 7 bases. Per germline, CDR1 MNHEY and CDR2 SMNVEV (reference sequence). V was clipped by 2 bases and J by 2 bases; unmatched bases: 11. This CDR3 is 17 amino acids long. The CDR3 nucleotides are TGTGCCAGCAGTTTAAAACGTGCGCAGGGGGGCAACTATGGCTACACCTTC. Translating gives CASSLKRAQGGNYGYTF.

The chain recombines TRBV24-1 with TRBJ1-2; no firm D call. Trimming shortened V by 5 bases and J by 7 bases, and 13 bases separated the two germline ends. Germline V gives CDR1 KGHDR, CDR2 SFDVKD. The CDR3 consists of 13 residues. The CDR3 coding sequence is TGTGCCACCAGTGTTCGGGAAAGAGGTGGCTACACCTTC. It translates to CATSVRERGGYTF.

In its sample, this clone was seen once. J is TRBJ1-6 and V is TRBV27; TRBD1 matches at 9 bases. Trimming removed 4 bases from V and 8 bases from J; junction bases left unmatched: 6. Germline assignment: CDR1 MNHEY and CDR2 SMNVEV (reference sequence). The CDR3 runs 15 residues. The CDR3 region has the DNA TGTGCCAGCAGTTCCCTCGGGACAGGGCATTCACCCCTCCACTTT. It encodes CASSSLGTGHSPLHF.

This rearrangement joins TRBV5-1 to TRBJ2-2; the match to TRBD1 covers 10 bases. This CDR3 has 15 amino acids. CDR1 SGHRS and CDR2 YFSETQ come from the germline V gene. The J segment lost 7 bases and the V segment lost 3 bases, leaving 6 bases of the junction unmatched. The CDR3: CASSSDRGHGGELFF. DNA of the CDR3: TGCGCCAGCAGCTCCGACAGGGGGCATGGCGGGGAGCTGTTTTTT.

This chain joins TRBV19 and TRBJ2-3, with 8 positions matching TRBD2. The CDR3 is 13 amino acids. Per the germline V gene, CDR1 is LNHDA and CDR2 is SQIVND (reference sequence). With 3 bases clipped from V and 15 bases from J, the junction kept 11 bases outside the gene matches. The CDR3 loop reads CASSIQQGAGVYF. CDR3 nucleotides: TGTGCCAGTAGTATCCAGCAAGGAGCGGGGGTCTATTTT. Based on the CDR3 plus reference TRBV19 and TRBJ2-3, the full variable domain is DGGITQSPKYLFRKEGQNVTLSCEQNLNHDAMYWYRQDPGQGLRLIYYSQIVNDFQKGDIAEGYSVSREKKESFPLTVTSAQKNPTAFYLCASSIQQGAGVYFGPGTRLTVL.